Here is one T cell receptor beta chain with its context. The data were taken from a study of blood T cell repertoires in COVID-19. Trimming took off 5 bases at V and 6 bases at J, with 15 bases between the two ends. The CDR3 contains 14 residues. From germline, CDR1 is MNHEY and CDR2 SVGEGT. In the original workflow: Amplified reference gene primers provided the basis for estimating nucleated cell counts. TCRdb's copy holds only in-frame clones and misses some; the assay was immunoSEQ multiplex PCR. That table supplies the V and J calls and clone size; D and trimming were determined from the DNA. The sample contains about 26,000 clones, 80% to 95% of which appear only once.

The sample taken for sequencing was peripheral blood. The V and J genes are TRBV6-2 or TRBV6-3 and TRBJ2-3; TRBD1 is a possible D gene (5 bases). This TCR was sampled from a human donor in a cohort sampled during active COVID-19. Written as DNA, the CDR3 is TGTGCCAGCAGTCAGGGCAGCCAAATGGATACGCAGTATTTT. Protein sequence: CASSQGSQMDTQYF.